This T cell receptor (beta chain) was sequenced during a study of blood T cell repertoires in COVID-19. Study as a whole: COVID-19 samples from acute and convalescent phases originated in the United States, Italy and Spain. Nucleic acid was either cDNA or gDNA, and it came from T cells, B-cell-depleted T cells, or PBMCs.

In the source study's methods: Estimation of nucleated cell counts was performed using reference gene primer amplification. Repertoires were generated with immunoSEQ multiplex PCR, while TCRdb's copy carries only in-frame clones and drops some. The V and J calls and clone size were taken over from that table, and D and trimming were inferred from the DNA. The sample records over 200,000 clones, roughly four fifths being singletons. CDR3 length: 12 amino acids. With V trimmed by 2 bases and J by 11 bases, 2 bases remained unmatched. This TCR was sampled from a woman aged 45-65 years with active or convalescent COVID-19. The sample was peripheral blood. The chain recombines TRBV12-3 or TRBV12-4 with TRBJ1-1, with 10 bases lining up with TRBD1. CDR3 residues: CASSLWGQGAFF. The CDR3 DNA follows: TGTGCCAGCAGTTTATGGGGACAGGGGGCTTTCTTT.